This T cell receptor beta chain is drawn from a study of blood T cells in healthy people across ages. Findings and limits, study-wide: Total diversity from one million sequenced T cells was likely underestimated.

Comments on this clonotype: Its antigen is still unknown.

Next came a second PCR, run for about 7 to 12 cycles, which used a sample-barcoded 5' primer along with a J-beta primer mix. TCRdb used MiXCR to reprocess the 5' RACE reads, holding one entry per CDR3 protein. The sample has hundreds of thousands of distinct CDR3 sequences; 25% are singletons. The V and J ends lost 2 bases and 4 bases respectively, with 10 bases between them. The CDR3 covers 14 residues. The same data also went into a second study, on T cells of mothers and their children. This second report adds: Extracted RNA, in its entirety, went into cDNA synthesis at roughly 1.5 ug per 15 ul. The analysis detected no persistent microchimeric T cell clones.

The chain employs TRBV12-3 or TRBV12-4 and TRBJ2-3, with D possibly being TRBD2 (5 bases). The sequenced material came from blood. The receptor was isolated from a boy aged 5-17 years in good health. CDR3 nucleotide sequence: TGTGCCAGCAGTTTAAACCGAGGGCCAGATACGCAGTATTTT. Protein sequence: CASSLNRGPDTQYF.